Listed below are T cell receptor beta chains from one sample, sequenced in a study of blood T cell repertoires in COVID-19. Clones were read by immunoSEQ multiplex PCR, and TCRdb kept only the in-frame ones, dropping some. Of fewer than 200,000 clones listed, about four fifths are singletons. Sequencing was carried out using peripheral blood. These receptors were taken from a woman over 75 with COVID-19, enrolled during active disease. CDR3s include the opening cysteine and the closing phenylalanine or tryptophan. Fields, in order: J gene, D gene, clone size, V gene, CDR3 DNA, CDR3 protein. The D gene is left open where the match is weak. Rows may omit the clone size; those that give it use once, few, many or a size class.

TRBJ1-1	TRBD1	.	TRBV14	TGTGCCAGCAGCCAAGAGGGCCGGGACAGGGGTTGGGCCCCTGAAGCTTTCTTT	CASSQEGRDRGWAPEAFF
TRBJ2-5	.	.	TRBV6-5	TGTGCCAGCAGTTACTCCTACGACCGAGGCGAGACCCAGTACTTC	CASSYSYDRGETQYF
TRBJ1-1	.	once	TRBV7-9	TGTGCCAGCAGCTTAGTGCGGGGGTTGAACACTGAAGCTTTCTTT	CASSLVRGLNTEAFF
TRBJ2-5	.	.	TRBV3-1/TRBV3-2	TGTGCCAGCACGGCGGGAGAGACCCAGTACTTC	CASTAGETQYF
TRBJ1-3	.	.	TRBV9	TGTGCCAGCAGCGTAGCCGGGACATCCGGAAACACCATATATTTT	CASSVAGTSGNTIYF
TRBJ2-7	.	.	TRBV6-5	TGTGCCAGCAACCACAGGGCTAGCTCCTACGAGCAGTACTTC	CASNHRASSYEQYF
TRBJ1-2	TRBD1	.	TRBV7-3	TGTGCCAGCAGTCCCAGGGGGCTGTCGGATGGCTACACCTTC	CASSPRGLSDGYTF
TRBJ2-1	TRBD2	.	TRBV27	TGTGCCAGCAGTCAGGGACTAGCGGCCTCTAATGAGCAGTTCTTC	CASSQGLAASNEQFF
TRBJ2-5	TRBD2	.	TRBV3-1/TRBV3-2	TGTGCCAGCAGCGGGGTTACTAGCGGAGAGACCCAGTACTTC	CASSGVTSGETQYF
TRBJ2-7	.	.	TRBV7-8	TGTGCCAGCAGCTTACCCCTAGGAGACCAGTACTTC	CASSLPLGDQYF
TRBJ1-4	.	.	TRBV5-1	TGCGCCAGCAGCTTGAGAGACAGACCCAATGAAAAACTGTTTTTT	CASSLRDRPNEKLFF
TRBJ2-1	.	many	TRBV5-1	TGCGCCAGCAGCTTGACGGGTGAGCAGTTCTTC	CASSLTGEQFF
TRBJ1-2	.	few	TRBV15	TGTGCCACCAGCAGAGATCGAGCAGGCAACTATGGCTACACCTTC	CATSRDRAGNYGYTF
TRBJ1-2	.	many	TRBV11-2	TGTGCCAGCAGCTTAGAGGTCAGACTGGGCTATGGCTACACCTTC	CASSLEVRLGYGYTF
TRBJ2-2	.	few	TRBV4-2	TGTGCCAGCAGCCCACAGGGTAGGGGCACCGGGGAGCTGTTTTTT	CASSPQGRGTGELFF
TRBJ2-7	.	.	TRBV7-6	TGTGCCAGCAGCCTAGAGGGACTCTCGGGCTCCTACGAGCAGTACTTC	CASSLEGLSGSYEQYF
TRBJ1-2	.	.	TRBV20-1	TGCAGTGTGGCGCGGGGCCGTGGCTACACCTTC	CSVARGRGYTF
TRBJ2-7	.	.	TRBV4-1	TGCGCCAGCAGCCAAGTTTGGACTGGTATGGGGACACGGATCCACGAGCAGTACTTC	CASSQVWTGMGTRIHEQYF
TRBJ1-5	.	.	TRBV6-2/TRBV6-3	TGTGCCAGCAGTGAGTACGGCAATCAGCCCCAGCATTTT	CASSEYGNQPQHF
TRBJ1-5	.	.	TRBV21-1	TGTGCCAGCAGCAAATACGGTAGGGGGAGCAATCAGCCCCAGCATTTT	CASSKYGRGSNQPQHF
TRBJ2-2	TRBD1	.	TRBV11-3	TGTGCCAGCAGCCTCCGACAGGGGGTTGGGACCGGGGAGCTGTTTTTT	CASSLRQGVGTGELFF
TRBJ2-2	TRBD2	once	TRBV7-2	TGTGCCAGCAGCACTAATTTGGGGAGGGAGGCCTACACCGGGGAGCTGTTTTTT	CASSTNLGREAYTGELFF
TRBJ2-3	.	.	TRBV5-1	TGCGCCAGCAGCTGGCCGCTGGGCAGAGATACGCAGTATTTT	CASSWPLGRDTQYF
TRBJ2-1	TRBD2	.	TRBV13	TGTGCCAGCAGCTTAGGTGGTTGGCGGGGGGGTTACAATGAGCAGTTCTTC	CASSLGGWRGGYNEQFF
TRBJ2-7	TRBD2	.	TRBV7-2	TGTGCCAGCAGCTTAGGGCGCGGGAGCTCCTACGAGCAGTACTTC	CASSLGRGSSYEQYF
TRBJ1-6	.	.	TRBV6-2/TRBV6-3	TGTGCCAGCAGTTACTCGAGGTCGGCGTCCTATAATTCACCCCTCCACTTT	CASSYSRSASYNSPLHF
TRBJ1-2	.	.	TRBV15	TGTGCCACACGCGGACAGCTCTATGGCTACACCTTC	CATRGQLYGYTF
TRBJ2-3	TRBD2	.	TRBV4-1	TGCGCCAGCAGCCAAATGGCGGGGGGCCTTCTGAATACGCAGTATTTT	CASSQMAGGLLNTQYF
TRBJ1-3	TRBD1	.	TRBV4-3	TGCGCCAGCAGCCAGGGCAGGGGGACAGGAAACACCATATATTTT	CASSQGRGTGNTIYF
TRBJ2-1	TRBD2	.	TRBV15	TGTGCCACCAGCACCGGGACTAGGGGATACAATGAGCAGTTCTTC	CATSTGTRGYNEQFF
TRBJ2-3	.	.	TRBV12-3/TRBV12-4	TGTGCCAGCAGTCCCCGCGACACAGATACGCAGTATTTT	CASSPRDTDTQYF
TRBJ1-3	.	.	TRBV3-1/TRBV3-2	TGTGCCAGCAGCCAAGGGCAACGCGGAAACACCATATATTTT	CASSQGQRGNTIYF
TRBJ1-4	TRBD1	few	TRBV7-8	TGTGCCAGCAGCCCTTCCCTCGGGACAGGAAATGAAAAACTGTTTTTT	CASSPSLGTGNEKLFF
TRBJ2-7	.	few	TRBV3-1/TRBV3-2	TGTGCCAGCAGCCAAGGAGTTAGATGGGAGCAGTACTTC	CASSQGVRWEQYF
TRBJ2-5	.	.	TRBV12-3/TRBV12-4	TGTGCCAGCAGTAGGGTGGGGCCAGAGACCCAGTACTTC	CASSRVGPETQYF
TRBJ2-5	TRBD2	once	TRBV11-2	TGTGCCAGCAGCTTACGGCTTGGCGGGGGGCCGCGTGAGACCCAGTACTTC	CASSLRLGGGPRETQYF
TRBJ2-7	TRBD2	.	TRBV28	TGTGCCACCGGAGGAGGACTAGTCCCCCACGAGCAGTACTTC	CATGGGLVPHEQYF